The TCR beta chain described here comes from a study of vaccination and CD4 T cells after COVID-19. The overall study: Convalescent donors totaled six males and four females, including two who were Hispanic. From HCoV-229E, HCoV-OC43, HCoV-NL63 and SARS-CoV-2, overlapping spike peptides were used to stimulate the cells.

Trimming stripped 0 bases from V and 5 bases from J, with 11 bases between. The germline V gene has CDR1 KGHSH and CDR2 LQKENI. The CDR3 sequence is 15 residues long. The study sequenced cultured CD4+ T cell DNA using the Oncomine TCR Beta short-read assay. TCRdb re-derived calls from the PCR reads in MiXCR, one entry per CDR3 protein. The data show approximately 2,000 distinct CDR3 sequences, with 15% to 20% seen just once and 20% held by the top ten. Treatment in this sample: approximately nine-day PBMC culture with coronavirus spike peptide pools or control peptides (ViraFEST assay). One should note that the unexposed donor's CD4+ T cells were collected before the COVID-19 pandemic (2011-2018). In regard to this clonotype: The antigen is undetermined.

Sequencing was performed on CD4+ T cells from blood, cultured in vitro. The chain uses TRBV18 and TRBJ2-1; a possible D gene is TRBD2 (6 bases). The clonotype originates from a human donor in good health. In DNA form, the CDR3 reads TGTGCCAGCTCACCACCGGGGACTGTACACAATGAGCAGTTCTTC. Translated: CASSPPGTVHNEQFF. The variable domain in full, completed from reference TRBV18 and TRBJ2-1, reads NAGVMQNPRHLVRRRGQEARLRCSPMKGHSHVYWYRQLPEEGLKFMVYLQKENIIDESGMPKERFSAEFPKEGPSILRIQQVVRGDSAAYFCASSPPGTVHNEQFFGPGTRLTVL.